This T cell receptor beta chain was sequenced for a study of T cell responses to AZD1222 COVID-19 vaccine. At the level of the study: Pooling covered second doses at about 4 or about 12 weeks.

Generated by immunoSEQ multiplex PCR, the TCRdb table keeps only in-frame clones and is missing some. The table records roughly 50,000 clones, 80% to 90% of them present only once. Turning to this clone: Its antigen remains unidentified.

Study observations and caveats: Donors skewed white British and female; clonal diversity was possibly underestimated. Spike-specific TCR repertoires showed rising breadth and depth after two AZD1222 doses.

The sample was peripheral blood, taken on day 0 of AZD1222 vaccination. The TCR sequence derives from an adult in good health.

CDR3: CASTNRGVQPQHF. The CDR3 bases are TGTGCCAGTACGAACAGGGGGGTTCAGCCCCAGCATTTT. The chain recombines TRBV19 with TRBJ1-5, with TRBD1 matching 8 bases. This CDR3 is 13 amino acids long. V lost 7 bases to trimming and J lost 6 bases; unmatched junction nucleotides: 5. Germline-derived CDR1 and CDR2 are LNHDA and SQIVND (reference sequence).